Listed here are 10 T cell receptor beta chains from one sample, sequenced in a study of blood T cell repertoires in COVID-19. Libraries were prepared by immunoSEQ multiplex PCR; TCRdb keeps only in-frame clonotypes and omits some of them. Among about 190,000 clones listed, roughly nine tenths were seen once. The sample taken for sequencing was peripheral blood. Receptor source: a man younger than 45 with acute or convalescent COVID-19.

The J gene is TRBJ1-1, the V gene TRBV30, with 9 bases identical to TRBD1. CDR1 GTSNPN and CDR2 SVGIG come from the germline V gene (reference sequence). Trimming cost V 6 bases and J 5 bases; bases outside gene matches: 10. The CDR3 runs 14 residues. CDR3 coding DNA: TGTGCCTGCAATAGCGGACAGGGGAGGACTGAAGCTTTCTTT. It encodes CACNSGQGRTEAFF.

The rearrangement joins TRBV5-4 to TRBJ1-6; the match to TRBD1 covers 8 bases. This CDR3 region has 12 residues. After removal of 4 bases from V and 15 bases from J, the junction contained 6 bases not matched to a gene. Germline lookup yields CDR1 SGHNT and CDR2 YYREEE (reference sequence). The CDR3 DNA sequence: TGTGCCAGCAGCAGTGACAGGGGCAGCCTCCACTTT. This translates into CASSSDRGSLHF.

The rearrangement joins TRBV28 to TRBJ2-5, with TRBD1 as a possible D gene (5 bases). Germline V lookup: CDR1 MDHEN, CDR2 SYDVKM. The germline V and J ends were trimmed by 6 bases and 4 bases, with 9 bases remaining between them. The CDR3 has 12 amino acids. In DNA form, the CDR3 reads TGTGCCAGCAGAACCAGGGTAGAGACCCAGTACTTC. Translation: CASRTRVETQYF.

The CDR3 DNA is TGTGCCTGGAGTTTGGGACGGTCGACTTCAACAGGGTCTGGAAACACCATATATTTT. Translation gives CAWSLGRSTSTGSGNTIYF. The chain uses TRBV30 and TRBJ1-3; a possible D gene is TRBD1 (6 bases). V was trimmed by 2 bases and J by 1 base, leaving 24 bases between them. CDR1 GTSNPN and CDR2 SVGIG come from the germline V gene (reference sequence). The CDR3 totals 19 residues.

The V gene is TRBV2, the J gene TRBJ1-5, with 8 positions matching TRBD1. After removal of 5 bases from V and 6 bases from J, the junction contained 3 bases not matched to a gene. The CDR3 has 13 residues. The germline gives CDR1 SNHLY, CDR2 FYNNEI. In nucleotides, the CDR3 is TGTGCCAGCAGTTTGACAGGGGTTCAGCCCCAGCATTTT. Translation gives CASSLTGVQPQHF.

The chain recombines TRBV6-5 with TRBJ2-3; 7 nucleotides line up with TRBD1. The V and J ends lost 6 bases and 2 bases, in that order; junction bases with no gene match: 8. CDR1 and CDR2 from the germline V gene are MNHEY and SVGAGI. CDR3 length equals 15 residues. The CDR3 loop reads CASRLRQGYTDTQYF. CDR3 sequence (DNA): TGTGCCAGCAGGCTTCGACAGGGCTACACAGATACGCAGTATTTT.

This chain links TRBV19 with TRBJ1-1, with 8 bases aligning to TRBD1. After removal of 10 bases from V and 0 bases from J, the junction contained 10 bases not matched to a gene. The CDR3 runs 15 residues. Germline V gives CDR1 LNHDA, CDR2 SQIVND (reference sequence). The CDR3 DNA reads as TGTGCCACCAGAACAGGGGGGAGGTTGAACACTGAAGCTTTCTTT. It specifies CATRTGGRLNTEAFF.

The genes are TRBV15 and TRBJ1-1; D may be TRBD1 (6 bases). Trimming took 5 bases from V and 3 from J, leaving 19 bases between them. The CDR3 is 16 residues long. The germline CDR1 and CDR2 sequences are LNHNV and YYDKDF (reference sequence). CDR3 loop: CATSGGGSGLYTEAFF. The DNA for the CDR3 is TGTGCCACCAGCGGGGGCGGGTCGGGGTTGTACACTGAAGCTTTCTTT.

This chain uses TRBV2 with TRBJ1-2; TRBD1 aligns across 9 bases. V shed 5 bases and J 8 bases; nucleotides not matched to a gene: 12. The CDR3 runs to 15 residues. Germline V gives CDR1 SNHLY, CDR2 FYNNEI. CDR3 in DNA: TGTGCCAGCAGTCCTCAAGTAACAGGGGGCCACGGCTACACCTTC. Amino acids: CASSPQVTGGHGYTF.

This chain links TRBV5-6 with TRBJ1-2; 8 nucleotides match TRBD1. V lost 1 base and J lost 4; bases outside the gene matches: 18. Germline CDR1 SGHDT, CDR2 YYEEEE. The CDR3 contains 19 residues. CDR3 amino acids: CASSLRQGAGQNLIYGYTF. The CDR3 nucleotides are TGTGCCAGCAGCTTGAGGCAGGGGGCAGGACAAAACCTCATCTATGGCTACACCTTC.